This is a list of T cell receptor beta chains from one sample in a study of CD8 T cells in ankylosing spondylitis. TCRdb independently ran MiXCR on the 5' RACE reads; one entry per CDR3 protein. The sample lists 470,000 or so distinct CDR3 sequences; more than 25% were seen once. The sequenced sample consisted of blood, either unsorted or a sorted T cell fraction (not recorded which). These receptors were collected from a male donor with ankylosing spondylitis. Both conserved end residues are part of each CDR3. A D gene is named only where the DNA matches it firmly. Clone size, where shown, is once, few, many, or a class for clones that have expanded.

j_gene: TRBJ1-5; v_gene: TRBV3-1; abundance: many; d_gene: TRBD1; CDR3aa: CASSLRTGNQPQHF; CDR3nt: TGTGCCAGCAGCCTTCGGACAGGTAATCAGCCCCAGCATTTT
j_gene: TRBJ2-5; v_gene: TRBV20-1; abundance: few; d_gene: .; CDR3aa: CSASLGTYQETQYF; CDR3nt: TGCAGTGCTAGTCTAGGGACTTACCAAGAGACCCAGTACTTC
j_gene: TRBJ2-7; v_gene: TRBV7-2; abundance: few; d_gene: TRBD2; CDR3aa: CASSLTSKRYSYEQYF; CDR3nt: TGTGCCAGCAGCTTGACTAGCAAACGCTACTCCTACGAGCAGTACTTC
j_gene: TRBJ1-4; v_gene: TRBV5-6; abundance: .; d_gene: .; CDR3aa: CASSFWRTQATNEKLFF; CDR3nt: TGTGCCAGCAGCTTTTGGCGGACCCAGGCAACTAATGAAAAACTGTTTTTT
j_gene: TRBJ2-3; v_gene: TRBV14; abundance: .; d_gene: .; CDR3aa: CASSQYGIGSSDTQYF; CDR3nt: TGTGCCAGCAGCCAATACGGTATCGGGAGCTCAGATACGCAGTATTTT
j_gene: TRBJ1-1; v_gene: TRBV20-1; abundance: .; d_gene: .; CDR3aa: CSARGAMNTEAFF; CDR3nt: TGCAGTGCTAGAGGGGCTATGAACACTGAAGCTTTCTTT
j_gene: TRBJ2-5; v_gene: TRBV24-1; abundance: few; d_gene: TRBD2; CDR3aa: CATRAGGKETQYF; CDR3nt: TGTGCCACGAGAGCGGGAGGGAAAGAGACCCAGTACTTC
j_gene: TRBJ2-2; v_gene: TRBV19; abundance: few; d_gene: TRBD2; CDR3aa: CASSVPSGLNTGELFF; CDR3nt: TGTGCCAGTAGTGTGCCTAGCGGACTAAACACCGGGGAGCTGTTTTTT
j_gene: TRBJ2-5; v_gene: TRBV20-1; abundance: .; d_gene: .; CDR3aa: CSARESGRETQYF; CDR3nt: TGCAGTGCTAGAGAGAGCGGGCGGGAGACCCAGTACTTC
j_gene: TRBJ2-3; v_gene: TRBV12-3/TRBV12-4; abundance: .; d_gene: TRBD2; CDR3aa: CASSSLAGGTDTQYF; CDR3nt: TGTGCCAGCAGTAGCTTAGCGGGAGGGACTGATACGCAGTATTTT
j_gene: TRBJ1-2; v_gene: TRBV7-2; abundance: .; d_gene: .; CDR3aa: CASSFGGAGGGYTF; CDR3nt: TGTGCCAGCAGCTTTGGGGGCGCAGGCGGGGGCTACACCTTC
j_gene: TRBJ2-1; v_gene: TRBV20-1; abundance: .; d_gene: TRBD2; CDR3aa: CSARHLTSGDNEQFF; CDR3nt: TGCAGTGCTAGGCACCTGACTAGCGGCGACAATGAGCAGTTCTTC
j_gene: TRBJ2-1; v_gene: TRBV3-1; abundance: .; d_gene: .; CDR3aa: CASSPRSTSSSYNEQFF; CDR3nt: TGTGCCAGCAGCCCACGCTCAACTTCAAGCTCCTACAATGAGCAGTTCTTC
j_gene: TRBJ2-5; v_gene: TRBV12-3/TRBV12-4; abundance: .; d_gene: .; CDR3aa: CASKSAIQETQYF; CDR3nt: TGTGCCAGCAAATCGGCAATTCAAGAGACCCAGTACTTC
j_gene: TRBJ2-2; v_gene: TRBV7-9; abundance: .; d_gene: .; CDR3aa: CASSRTPSGELFF; CDR3nt: TGTGCCAGCTCCCGGACTCCCTCTGGGGAGCTGTTTTTT
j_gene: TRBJ2-1; v_gene: TRBV7-9; abundance: few; d_gene: .; CDR3aa: CASTGPYNEQFF; CDR3nt: TGTGCCAGCACGGGACCCTACAATGAGCAGTTCTTC
j_gene: TRBJ2-1; v_gene: TRBV20-1; abundance: .; d_gene: .; CDR3aa: CSARDPSVTESGQFF; CDR3nt: TGCAGTGCTAGAGATCCTAGTGTCACGGAATCAGGGCAGTTCTTC
j_gene: TRBJ2-1; v_gene: TRBV24-1; abundance: .; d_gene: .; CDR3aa: CATSGPGAEQFF; CDR3nt: TGTGCCACCAGTGGACCGGGAGCTGAGCAGTTCTTC
j_gene: TRBJ2-7; v_gene: TRBV7-2; abundance: few; d_gene: TRBD1; CDR3aa: CASRYWDRGTYEQYF; CDR3nt: TGTGCCAGCAGATATTGGGACAGGGGGACCTACGAGCAGTACTTC
j_gene: TRBJ1-2; v_gene: TRBV20-1; abundance: .; d_gene: .; CDR3aa: CSATDQGGYTF; CDR3nt: TGCAGTGCCACGGACCAGGGTGGCTACACCTTC
j_gene: TRBJ2-7; v_gene: TRBV7-9; abundance: many; d_gene: .; CDR3aa: CASSSPRREDYEQYF; CDR3nt: TGTGCCAGCAGCTCCCCCCGGAGGGAGGACTACGAGCAGTACTTC
j_gene: TRBJ1-4; v_gene: TRBV11-2; abundance: .; d_gene: .; CDR3aa: CASRPRGGEKLFF; CDR3nt: TGTGCCAGCAGACCCAGAGGGGGTGAAAAACTGTTTTTT
j_gene: TRBJ2-1; v_gene: TRBV9; abundance: few; d_gene: .; CDR3aa: CASSVAPPGQVSYNEQFF; CDR3nt: TGTGCCAGCAGCGTAGCCCCTCCCGGACAAGTCTCCTACAATGAGCAGTTCTTC
j_gene: TRBJ2-3; v_gene: TRBV14; abundance: few; d_gene: .; CDR3aa: CASSHFDTQYF; CDR3nt: TGTGCCAGCAGCCACTTCGATACGCAGTATTTT
j_gene: TRBJ1-5; v_gene: TRBV7-6; abundance: few; d_gene: .; CDR3aa: CASSLDPSPNWPQHF; CDR3nt: TGTGCCAGCAGCTTGGATCCTTCCCCCAATTGGCCCCAGCATTTT
j_gene: TRBJ2-7; v_gene: TRBV20-1; abundance: .; d_gene: .; CDR3aa: CSARSSPTMGQYF; CDR3nt: TGCAGTGCTAGGTCCTCTCCCACAATGGGGCAGTACTTC
j_gene: TRBJ2-1; v_gene: TRBV18; abundance: .; d_gene: .; CDR3aa: CASSPTSKNEQFF; CDR3nt: TGTGCCAGCTCACCCACTTCTAAAAATGAGCAGTTCTTC
j_gene: TRBJ1-5; v_gene: TRBV20-1; abundance: .; d_gene: .; CDR3aa: CSARDYGVGNQPQHF; CDR3nt: TGCAGTGCTAGAGATTATGGGGTCGGCAATCAGCCCCAGCATTTT
j_gene: TRBJ2-2; v_gene: TRBV3-1; abundance: few; d_gene: .; CDR3aa: CASSQEVLVGELFF; CDR3nt: TGTGCCAGCAGCCAAGAGGTTTTAGTGGGGGAGCTGTTTTTT